The subject of this entry is one T cell receptor (beta chain). What it binds is not known. This record belongs to a study of cytotoxic CD8 clonotypes in ibrutinib-treated CLL. The study's findings and limits: There were differences in sampling times between sustained-remission and progressing patients.

The source of about 2 micrograms of genomic DNA for TCR beta libraries was cryopreserved PBMCs. Sequenced by immunoSEQ multiplex PCR; TCRdb stores in-frame clones only, minus some. The table records 45,000 to 55,000 clones, approximately 53% of them present only once. The CDR3 runs to 15 residues. CDR1 and CDR2 (germline): MNHNY, SVGAGI (reference sequence). V lost 7 bases to trimming and J lost 5 bases; unmatched junction nucleotides: 12. Sample: PBMCs, taken after 12 months of ibrutinib treatment. This receptor was taken from a human donor with chronic lymphocytic leukemia. The chain joins TRBV6-6 to TRBJ1-2; 8 bases line up with TRBD1. This CDR3 reads CASTDPGRGRYGYTF. The CDR3 coding sequence is TGTGCCAGCACCGACCCGGGCAGGGGGCGGTATGGCTACACCTTC.